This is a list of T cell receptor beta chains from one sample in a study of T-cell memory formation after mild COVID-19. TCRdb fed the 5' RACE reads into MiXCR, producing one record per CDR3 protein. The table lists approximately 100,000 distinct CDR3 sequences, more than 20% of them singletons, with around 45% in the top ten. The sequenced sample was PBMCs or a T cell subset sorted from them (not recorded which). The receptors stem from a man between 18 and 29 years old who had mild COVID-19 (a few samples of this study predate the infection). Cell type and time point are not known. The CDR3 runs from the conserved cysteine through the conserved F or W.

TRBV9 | CASSGYGQHLRTGELFF
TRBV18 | CASSPPVDSSQETQYF
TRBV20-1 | CSARIAISGEFTDTQYF
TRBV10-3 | CASLAGTGEDTQYF
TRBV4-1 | CASSQEGPFWQFF
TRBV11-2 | CASSSPYYPPLRETQYF
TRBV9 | CASSVGEWTGELFF
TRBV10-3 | CAISGTGQGGANVLTF
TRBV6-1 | CASTRGGSYNEQFF
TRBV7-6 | CASSKGTEAFF
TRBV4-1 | CASSQGSNTEAFF
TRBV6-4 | CASSDSAELNEQFF
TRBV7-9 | CASSSMTRANVLTF
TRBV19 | CASSPRPRGGNQPQHF
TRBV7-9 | CASSSTVDKDNEQFF
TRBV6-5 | CASSYGQGNYGYTF
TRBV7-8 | CASSLAGGANEQFF
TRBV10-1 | CASSGLGASDTQYF
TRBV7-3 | CASSHSAGATNEQFF
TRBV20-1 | CSARGNPYEQYF
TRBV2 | CASSGGGQTVYGYTF
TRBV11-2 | CASSRTSTDTQYF
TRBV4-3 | CASSHTTGDNEQFF
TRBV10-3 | CAISDGDTYYEQYF
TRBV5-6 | CASSLVAGTGERGHNEQFF
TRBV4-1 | CASSQAGTGGLNYGYTF
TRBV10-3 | CATASSAAGHTIYF
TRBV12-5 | CASGDAGQGSAYEQYF
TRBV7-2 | CASSPRTDTQYF
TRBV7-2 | CASSSRQGAIGDTQYF
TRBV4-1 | CASSQVQGTTVIGYF
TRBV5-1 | CASSSGTGGTEQYF
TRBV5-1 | CASSTLAGGQRPTDTQYF
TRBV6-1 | CASSETAGGPETQYF
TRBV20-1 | CSARTWETQYF
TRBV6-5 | CASSLGLAGGAPTDTQYF
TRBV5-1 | CASSNAPEGDYTEAFF
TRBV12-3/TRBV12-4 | CASSLASYIAGANVLTF
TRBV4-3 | CASSHSGRDEQFF
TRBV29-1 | CSVAVQGGETQYF
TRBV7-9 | CASSLPGTEAFF
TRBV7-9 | CASSLLVSSDYEQYF
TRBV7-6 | CASSIDRGSQETQYF
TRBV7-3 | CASSLQRGGRLDTQYF
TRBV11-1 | CASSLPTSAHNEQFF
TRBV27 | CASSPGVANYGYTF
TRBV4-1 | CASSQAGYIQETQYF
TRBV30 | CAWSLAGSSYEQYF
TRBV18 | CASSPSTYEQYF